This T cell receptor beta chain stems from a study of T cells after yellow fever vaccination. Looking at the study overall: Fractions of low cell number were prepared using SMART-Seq v4 Ultra Low Input.

Study-wide points: Sorted repertoires could include abundant contaminating clonotypes from bulk cells. A small proportion of clonotypes was detected in both the CD4 and CD8 compartments.

In its sample, this clonotype was seen a few times. Its antigen is not known. The germline V gene has CDR1 SEHNR and CDR2 FQNEAQ (reference sequence). The CDR3 is 12 residues long. The V and J ends lost 6 bases and 5 bases respectively, with 8 bases between them. TCRdb reanalysed the 5' RACE reads using MiXCR and keeps one entry per CDR3 protein. The sample has about 630,000 distinct CDR3 sequences; 9% to 15% are singletons. The rearrangement joins TRBV7-9 to TRBJ2-4; weak D call: TRBD1 (6 bases). The sequencing here drew on PBMCs, taken on the day of the yellow fever booster vaccination. This sequence was found in a man aged 25 to 45 who received the YFV17D yellow fever vaccine. CDR3 bases: TGTGCCAGCAGTTGGACAGAAAACATTCAGTACTTC. It codes for CASSWTENIQYF.